Listed here are 20 T cell receptor beta chains from one sample, sequenced in a study of OX40 agonist ivuxolimab in advanced cancers. TCRdb keeps only in-frame clones here, not all; method: immunoSEQ multiplex PCR. The table shows some 72,000 clones, with 80% to 95% occurring only once. The sequencing used CD4+ or CD8+ T cells sorted from blood, collected in a trial of the OX40 agonist ivuxolimab. The receptors originated from an adult with an advanced solid tumor such as melanoma, head and neck, liver or kidney cancer.

In this sample, this clone turned up once. This chain uses TRBV7-9 with TRBJ2-3; D perhaps matches TRBD1 (6 bases). In germline, CDR1 is SEHNR, CDR2 FQNEAQ (reference sequence). The CDR3 runs 16 residues. Trimming stripped 5 bases from V and 0 bases from J, with 15 bases between. Here the CDR3 reads CASSPTGTLSTDTQYF. CDR3 in DNA: TGTGCCAGCAGCCCGACAGGTACCCTAAGCACAGATACGCAGTATTTT.

This clone turned up a few times. The rearrangement uses TRBV7-9 and TRBJ1-2, with a tentative D call TRBD1 (5 bases). Between the trimmed V and J ends, which lost 10 bases and 2 bases, there was a span of 11 bases. Germline V gene data show CDR1 as SEHNR and CDR2 as FQNEAQ (reference sequence). There are 12 residues in the CDR3. The CDR3 here is CAIYGTNYGYTF. CDR3 coding DNA: TGTGCCATTTACGGGACCAACTATGGCTACACCTTC.

The table lists this clone with a count of one. J is TRBJ2-3 and V is TRBV6-5; D possibly corresponds to TRBD1 (5 bases). This CDR3 contains 15 residues. Trimming shortened V by 0 bases and J by 0 bases, and 7 bases separated the two germline ends. Germline CDR1 and CDR2: MNHEY and SVGAGI. The CDR3 nucleotides read TGTGCCAGCAGTTACTCAGGGGAAAGCACAGATACGCAGTATTTT. Translating gives CASSYSGESTDTQYF.

In nucleotides, the CDR3 is TGCGCCAGCAGCCAAGAATCGACAGGGGTGGACGAGCAGTACTTC. Translating gives CASSQESTGVDEQYF. The chain is built from TRBV4-3 and TRBJ2-7; TRBD1 matches 8 bases. After removal of 0 bases from V and 5 bases from J, the junction contained 6 bases not matched to a gene. This CDR3 has 15 residues. CDR1 and CDR2 (germline): LGHNA, YSLEER.

This chain uses TRBV7-8 with TRBJ2-7; 8 bases are a match to TRBD2. CDR3 length equals 15 residues. The V segment lost 4 bases and the J segment 2 bases; nucleotides outside the gene matches: 7. CDR1 and CDR2 from the germline V gene are SGHVS and FQNEAQ. CDR3: CASSSETGGAYEQYF. The CDR3 DNA follows: TGTGCCAGCAGCTCAGAGACCGGGGGGGCCTACGAGCAGTACTTC.

This sequence joins TRBV11-2 and TRBJ2-7, with 12 bases identical to TRBD2. Germline V gene sequence: CDR1 SGHAT, CDR2 FQNNGV. This CDR3 is built from 17 residues. Trimming removed 3 bases from V and 0 bases from J; junction bases left unmatched: 6. This chain's CDR3 is CASSFTATSGGSYEQYF. The DNA for the CDR3 is TGTGCCAGCAGCTTCACCGCGACTAGCGGGGGCTCCTACGAGCAGTACTTC.

J is TRBJ1-1 and V is TRBV5-1; D remains unclear. The CDR3 length is 14 residues. Per germline, CDR1 SGHRS and CDR2 YFSETQ. Trimming cost V 4 bases and J 4 bases, with 14 bases left between them. CDR3 in DNA: TGCGCCAGCAGCATGGGCATAGAGGGCACTGAAGCTTTCTTT. Protein: CASSMGIEGTEAFF.

The chain joins TRBV27 to TRBJ2-7, with TRBD1 matching 7 bases. This CDR3 region has 16 residues. Germline CDR1 MNHEY, CDR2 SMNVEV (reference sequence). The V and J ends lost 5 bases and 1 base, in that order; junction bases with no gene match: 11. The CDR3 region has the DNA TGTGCCAGCAGTCCCTCCGAGGGGGCACGGTCCTACGAGCAGTACTTC. This codes for CASSPSEGARSYEQYF.

The chain has TRBV13 and TRBJ1-2; 7 bases agree with TRBD1. This CDR3 has 14 residues. CDR1 is PRHDT and CDR2 is FYEKMQ in the germline V gene (reference sequence). V shed 4 bases and J 7 bases; nucleotides not matched to a gene: 9. The CDR3 is CASSWEGAQGGYTF. CDR3 nucleotides: TGTGCCAGCAGCTGGGAGGGGGCGCAGGGTGGCTACACCTTC.

The chain links TRBV25-1 to TRBJ1-3, with D possibly being TRBD1 (6 bases). CDR1 is MGHDK, CDR2 SYGVNS, per germline. Trimming cost V 0 bases and J 4 bases, with 7 bases left between them. CDR3 length: 14 amino acids. The CDR3 is CASSEYDRGNTIYF. The CDR3 DNA reads as TGTGCCAGCAGTGAATACGACAGGGGAAACACCATATATTTT.

The chain recombines TRBV7-2 with TRBJ1-1, with D possibly being TRBD1 (5 bases). V lost 1 base and J lost 1, with 10 bases in between. Germline V CDR1 and CDR2: SGHTA, FQGNSA. There are 15 residues in the CDR3. The CDR3 protein is CASSLVRRANTEAFF. The CDR3 DNA reads as TGTGCCAGCAGCTTAGTTCGCAGGGCGAACACTGAAGCTTTCTTT. Full variable domain (outside the CDR3, taken from reference TRBV7-2 and TRBJ1-1): GAGVSQSPSNKVTEKGKDVELRCDPISGHTALYWYRQSLGQGLEFLIYFQGNSAPDKSGLPSDRFSAERTGGSVSTLTIQRTQQEDSAVYLCASSLVRRANTEAFFGQGTRLTVV.

The rearrangement uses TRBV27 and TRBJ2-1; D possibly corresponds to TRBD2 (7 bases). This CDR3 contains 15 residues. V was shortened by 5 bases and J by 7 bases, with 18 bases between the two germline ends. Per the germline V gene, CDR1 is MNHEY and CDR2 is SMNVEV (reference sequence). The CDR3 loop reads CASSRYGGQVNEQFF. CDR3 coding DNA: TGTGCCAGCAGTCGGTACGGGGGGCAAGTGAATGAGCAGTTCTTC.

This clone is a singleton in its sample. The rearrangement joins TRBV6-1 to TRBJ2-7, with 7 nucleotides matching TRBD1. Germline-derived CDR1 and CDR2 are MNHNS and SASEGT. With V trimmed by 7 bases and J by 3 bases, 9 bases remained unmatched. The CDR3 is 14 residues long. The CDR3 spells CASTPPDRYYEQYF. Written as DNA, the CDR3 is TGTGCCAGCACTCCCCCGGACAGGTACTACGAGCAGTACTTC.

The chain has TRBV9 and TRBJ1-2; 7 bases align to TRBD1. CDR1 and CDR2 from the germline V gene are SGDLS and YYNGEE. V shed 4 bases, J shed 2 bases, and the junction held 11 bases outside the gene matches. The CDR3 covers 16 residues. For the CDR3, the DNA is TGTGCCAGCAGCTCAGAAGACAGGGTATTGAACTATGGCTACACCTTC. Its protein is CASSSEDRVLNYGYTF.

This clone came up once. The chain couples TRBV10-3 to TRBJ1-4; TRBD1 matches at 8 bases. This CDR3 is built from 15 residues. After removal of 8 bases from V and 7 bases from J, the junction contained 12 bases not matched to a gene. Germline CDR1 ENHRY, CDR2 SYGVKD. The CDR3 protein is CAIRDPDRVTEKLFF. CDR3 nucleotide sequence: TGTGCCATCCGAGACCCGGACAGGGTGACTGAAAAACTGTTTTTT.

In its sample, this clone was seen a few times. V gene TRBV10-3 combines with J gene TRBJ2-2, with TRBD2 identical over 7 bases. V lost 6 bases and J lost 4; bases outside the gene matches: 5. The germline V gene has CDR1 ENHRY and CDR2 SYGVKD. The CDR3 runs to 14 residues. In nucleotides, the CDR3 is TGTGCCATCAGATTGGGGGGGAGCACCGGGGAGCTGTTTTTT. As protein: CAIRLGGSTGELFF.

As DNA, the CDR3 is TGCGCCAGCAGCCTGGGACTAGCGGGGGGCCATGAGCAGTTCTTC. It yields the protein CASSLGLAGGHEQFF. The chain joins TRBV5-1 to TRBJ2-1; 15 nucleotides align to TRBD2. The V segment lost 4 bases and the J segment 8 bases; nucleotides outside the gene matches: 4. Germline V gene lookup returns CDR1 SGHRS and CDR2 YFSETQ. This CDR3 comprises 15 residues.

This chain connects TRBV9 to TRBJ1-5; D is perhaps TRBD1 (5 bases). V shed 3 bases and J shed 3 bases, with 7 bases lying between them. Germline CDR1 reads SGDLS; CDR2 reads YYNGEE. The CDR3 is 13 residues long. The CDR3 loop is CASSDGANQPQHF. The CDR3 coding sequence is TGTGCCAGCAGCGACGGGGCCAATCAGCCCCAGCATTTT.

This clone was seen more than once but under ten times. CDR3 DNA: TGCGCCAGCAGCCGACAGGCAGGGACGAACACTGAAGCTTTCTTT. It encodes CASSRQAGTNTEAFF. The chain links TRBV4-1 to TRBJ1-1, with D possibly matching TRBD1 (6 bases). The CDR3 covers 15 residues. Germline CDR1 MGHRA, CDR2 YSYEKL. Trimming took off 4 bases at V and 1 base at J, with 13 bases between the two ends.

This chain uses TRBV7-9 with TRBJ1-2, with 9 bases matching TRBD1. J gave up 6 bases and V 5 bases, and 7 bases lay outside the gene matches. Germline loops: CDR1 SEHNR, CDR2 FQNEAQ (reference sequence). The CDR3 is 14 amino acids. The CDR3 region is CASSDRDRADGYTF. The CDR3 DNA sequence: TGTGCCAGCAGCGACCGGGACAGGGCTGATGGCTACACCTTC.